This is a list of T cell receptor beta chains from one sample in a study of blood T cell repertoires in COVID-19. Assay used: immunoSEQ multiplex PCR; TCRdb lists only in-frame clones, some missing. The table lists around 100,000 clones, approximately 80% of them singletons. Sample: peripheral blood. These TCRs come from a woman in her seventies with acute or convalescent COVID-19. Each CDR3 is given with its conserved first and last residue. The D gene is left open where the match is weak. Size values are once, few and many counts, or a class for expanded clones, and some rows have none.

clone_size	v_call	j_call	d_call	cdr3_nt	cdr3_aa
.	TRBV2	TRBJ1-2	TRBD1	TGTGCCAGCAGCCCGGACAGGGGGCGAGGCTACACCTTC	CASSPDRGRGYTF
.	TRBV11-2	TRBJ1-2	.	TGTGCCAGCAGCCCGGCGGCGGGAACCTTCTATGGCTACACCTTC	CASSPAAGTFYGYTF
.	TRBV29-1	TRBJ2-7	TRBD1	TGCAGCGTTGTGGCGACAGGGGGATACGAGCAGTACTTC	CSVVATGGYEQYF
.	TRBV3-1/TRBV3-2	TRBJ2-1	.	TGTGCCAGCAGCCCTGGCTCGCACAATGAGCAGTTCTTC	CASSPGSHNEQFF
few	TRBV19	TRBJ2-7	.	TGTGCCAGTAGAAGCGGGCGCAGTAACGACTACGAGCAGTACTTC	CASRSGRSNDYEQYF
.	TRBV6-5	TRBJ2-2	.	TGTGCCAGCAGAAGAGGACAGACTTACACCGGGGAGCTGTTTTTT	CASRRGQTYTGELFF
.	TRBV5-4	TRBJ1-4	.	TGTGCCAGCAGCTTGGACTCGGGGGGATCTAATGAAAAACTGTTTTTT	CASSLDSGGSNEKLFF
.	TRBV6-6	TRBJ2-3	.	TGTGCCAGCAGTTACGGACACCGAGCCACAGATACGCAGTATTTT	CASSYGHRATDTQYF
.	TRBV3-1/TRBV3-2	TRBJ2-2	TRBD1	TGTGCCAGCAGCCTAGGGGGCGGGACCGGGGAGCTGTTTTTT	CASSLGGGTGELFF
.	TRBV14	TRBJ1-2	.	TGTGCCAGCAGCCAGGCACACCTAGGTGGCTACACCTTC	CASSQAHLGGYTF
.	TRBV10-3	TRBJ1-2	TRBD1	TGTGCCATCAGTGAGGGGGACAGAGGAGGCTACACCTTC	CAISEGDRGGYTF
medium-sized	TRBV15	TRBJ1-4	TRBD1	TGTGCCACCAGCAGATCAGGGGGCGGCTATGAAAAACTGTTTTTT	CATSRSGGGYEKLFF
.	TRBV11-2	TRBJ2-5	.	TGTGCCAGCAGCGTGCGGAAGGGGGAAGGGGAGACCCAGTACTTC	CASSVRKGEGETQYF
.	TRBV6-4	TRBJ2-1	.	TGTGCCAGCAGTGCGGAGGGGGCCAACTCCAATGAGCAGTTCTTC	CASSAEGANSNEQFF
.	TRBV7-3	TRBJ2-3	.	TGTGCCAGCAGCCCCCAGACAGGAAGGGCAGATACGCAGTATTTT	CASSPQTGRADTQYF
once	TRBV7-6	TRBJ2-3	TRBD2	TGTGCCAGCAGCTTGTCCCCCCAGCGGGGAGCCTTCACAGATACGCAGTATTTT	CASSLSPQRGAFTDTQYF
.	TRBV6-5	TRBJ1-6	.	TGTGCCAGCAGTTGGGACACCTCCCATTCACCCCTCCACTTT	CASSWDTSHSPLHF
.	TRBV19	TRBJ1-4	TRBD1	TGTGCCAGTAGTGGCACCGACAGGGACAAACTGTTTTTT	CASSGTDRDKLFF
.	TRBV19	TRBJ1-6	TRBD1	TGTGCCAGTAGTATTCGGGACAGCCCGACACCCCTCCACTTT	CASSIRDSPTPLHF
.	TRBV10-3	TRBJ1-1	TRBD1	TGTGCCATCAGTGAAAAGGACAGGACGAACACTGAAGCTTTCTTT	CAISEKDRTNTEAFF
.	TRBV4-1	TRBJ1-1	TRBD1	TGCGCCAGCAGCCACGGACAGGGGAACACTGAAGCTTTCTTT	CASSHGQGNTEAFF